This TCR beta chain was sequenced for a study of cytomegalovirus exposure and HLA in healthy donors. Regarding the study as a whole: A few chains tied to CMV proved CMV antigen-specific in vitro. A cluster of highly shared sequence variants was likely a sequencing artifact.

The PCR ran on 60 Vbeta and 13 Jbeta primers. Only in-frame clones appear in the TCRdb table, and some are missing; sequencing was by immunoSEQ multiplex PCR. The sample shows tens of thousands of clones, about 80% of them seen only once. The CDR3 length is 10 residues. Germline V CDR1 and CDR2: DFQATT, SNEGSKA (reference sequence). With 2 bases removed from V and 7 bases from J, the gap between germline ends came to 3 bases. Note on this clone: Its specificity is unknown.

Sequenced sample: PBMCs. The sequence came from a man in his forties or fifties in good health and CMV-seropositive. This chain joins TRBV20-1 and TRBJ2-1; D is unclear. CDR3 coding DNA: TGCAGTGCTAGACAGAATGAGCAGTTCTTC. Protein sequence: CSARQNEQFF.